These T cell receptor beta chains were read from a single sample in a study of blood T cells in healthy people across ages. One entry per CDR3 protein results from TCRdb running MiXCR on the 5' RACE reads. Of some 750,000 distinct CDR3 sequences listed, 22% are singletons. Sequencing was done on a sample of blood. These TCRs come from a man aged 70-80 years in good health. Each CDR3 is given with its conserved first and last residue. D genes are given only for firm matches. Where a row states a size, it is once, few, many or the class of an expanded clone; other rows omit it.

j_gene	abundance	v_gene	d_gene	CDR3nt	CDR3aa
TRBJ2-3	-	TRBV5-1	-	TGCGCCAGCAGCCACTTGGACACCAGCACAGATACGCAGTATTTT	CASSHLDTSTDTQYF
TRBJ2-7	-	TRBV12-3/TRBV12-4	TRBD2	TGTGCCAGCAGTTATGGAACCTCCCAACTAGCGGAAAACTCCTACGAGCAGTACTTC	CASSYGTSQLAENSYEQYF
TRBJ1-5	-	TRBV19	-	TGTGCCAGTATCCCAAAGGTCACGGTTTACAATCAGCCCCAGCATTTT	CASIPKVTVYNQPQHF
TRBJ2-3	few	TRBV5-1	-	TGCGCCAGCAGCTCCAGCGGACAGACAGATACGCAGTATTTT	CASSSSGQTDTQYF
TRBJ1-6	-	TRBV12-3/TRBV12-4	-	TGTGCCAGCAGCCCCCGGGTCATGGGTCCACCCCTCCACTTT	CASSPRVMGPPLHF
TRBJ2-3	-	TRBV27	TRBD2	TGTGCCAGCAGCCGGAGACTAGCGGGAGGGTTGGCCGTGGTTGGAGATACGCAGTATTTT	CASSRRLAGGLAVVGDTQYF
TRBJ2-7	-	TRBV5-1	-	TGCGCCAGCAGTACGACGGCAGGACCTCTTAGGGAGCAGTACTTC	CASSTTAGPLREQYF
TRBJ2-1	-	TRBV20-1	-	TGCAGTGCTATGATCGGGGCATATGAGCAGTTCTTC	CSAMIGAYEQFF
TRBJ2-1	few	TRBV5-5	TRBD1	TGTGCCAGCAGCTCCGGGACAGGTAATACCTACAATGAGCAGTTCTTC	CASSSGTGNTYNEQFF
TRBJ2-1	-	TRBV20-1	TRBD2	TGCAGTGCGGCGGGGCGGGCTAGCGGGATAAGCAATGAGCAGTTCTTC	CSAAGRASGISNEQFF
TRBJ1-3	few	TRBV11-2	-	TGTGCCAGCAGCTTCGGTACAGGGCCGAACACCATATATTTT	CASSFGTGPNTIYF
TRBJ2-7	few	TRBV3-1	-	TGTGCCAGCGGGGAGAACGCCGGCTACGAGCAGTACTTC	CASGENAGYEQYF
TRBJ2-1	few	TRBV20-1	-	TGCAGTGCTAGAGCTATGGTGGCAGAGCAGTTCTTC	CSARAMVAEQFF
TRBJ1-2	few	TRBV29-1	-	TGCAGCGTTGAAGATCCGCCGGGACTCCGCTTAGGCTACACCTTC	CSVEDPPGLRLGYTF
TRBJ2-2	-	TRBV7-9	TRBD1	TGTGCCAGCAGCCCCCCCGGGACAGTCCTTACCGGGGAGCTGTTTTTT	CASSPPGTVLTGELFF
TRBJ1-5	few	TRBV7-3	-	TGTGCCAGCAGCTTAACGGCAGATCAGCCCCAGCATTTT	CASSLTADQPQHF
TRBJ1-1	few	TRBV7-9	-	TGTGCCAGCAGCCACTTCCGGGGGAGGAACACTGAAGCTTTCTTT	CASSHFRGRNTEAFF
TRBJ1-4	-	TRBV20-1	TRBD1	TGCAGTGCTGGGACAGGGGCAACTAATGAAAAACTGTTTTTT	CSAGTGATNEKLFF
TRBJ2-1	-	TRBV7-2	TRBD2	TGTGCCAGCAGCTTAGGACTAGCGGGGGCCGCTCATGAGCAGTTCTTC	CASSLGLAGAAHEQFF
TRBJ2-5	few	TRBV15	-	TGTGCCACCGGGAAGGACTTTTGGAGTGAGACCCAGTACTTC	CATGKDFWSETQYF
TRBJ2-1	few	TRBV7-9	-	TGTGCCAGCAGCTTAGCGGTCAACGGGGAGCAGTTCTTC	CASSLAVNGEQFF
TRBJ1-5	-	TRBV20-1	TRBD1	TGCAGTGCTAGAAGGGGACAGGGGATTCAGCCCCAGCATTTT	CSARRGQGIQPQHF
TRBJ2-1	few	TRBV10-3	-	TGTGCCATCAGTGACAGGGGATGGTCCTACAATGAGCAGTTCTTC	CAISDRGWSYNEQFF
TRBJ1-3	-	TRBV12-3/TRBV12-4	-	TGTGCCAGCAGTCCTGGGACGGTGGGAGGGGAGACCTTT	CASSPGTVGGETF
TRBJ2-7	-	TRBV7-9	-	TGTGCCAGCAGCTTAGCCCGGGACCTCTACGAGCAGTACTTC	CASSLARDLYEQYF
TRBJ2-3	-	TRBV7-9	-	TGTGCCAGCAGCTTAGTTCGGGGAAAGGACACAGATACGCAGTATTTT	CASSLVRGKDTDTQYF
TRBJ2-5	-	TRBV7-9	TRBD2	TGTGCCAGCAGCCAGGGGACTAGCGGAGTGGAGACCCAGTACTTC	CASSQGTSGVETQYF
TRBJ1-1	-	TRBV7-8	-	TGTGCCAGCAGTTCCGGACAGAGAGTTGATGAAGCTTTCTTT	CASSSGQRVDEAFF
TRBJ2-3	-	TRBV28	TRBD2	TGTGCCAGCCGTGGGGGGGGAAACACAGATACGCAGTATTTT	CASRGGGNTDTQYF
TRBJ2-3	few	TRBV5-6	TRBD2	TGTGCCAGCAGCTTCGCGGGAGCCGAAGATACGCAGTATTTT	CASSFAGAEDTQYF
TRBJ2-1	-	TRBV29-1	-	TGCAGCGTAGGGGAGACCGTTTACAATGAGCAGTTCTTC	CSVGETVYNEQFF
TRBJ1-1	-	TRBV18	-	TGTGCCAGCTCACCACTCGGGGGCGAAGACACTGAAGCTTTCTTT	CASSPLGGEDTEAFF
TRBJ1-1	-	TRBV6-1	-	TGTGCCAGCAAGACTCGGGCTGGGGGCACTGAAGCTTTCTTT	CASKTRAGGTEAFF
TRBJ1-1	many	TRBV5-1	-	TGCGCCAGCAGCCCCGGAATCGACACTGAAGCTTTCTTT	CASSPGIDTEAFF
TRBJ2-2	few	TRBV12-3/TRBV12-4	-	TGTGCCAGCAGTCCGCGGTCCCAGGGCACCGGGGAGCTGTTTTTT	CASSPRSQGTGELFF